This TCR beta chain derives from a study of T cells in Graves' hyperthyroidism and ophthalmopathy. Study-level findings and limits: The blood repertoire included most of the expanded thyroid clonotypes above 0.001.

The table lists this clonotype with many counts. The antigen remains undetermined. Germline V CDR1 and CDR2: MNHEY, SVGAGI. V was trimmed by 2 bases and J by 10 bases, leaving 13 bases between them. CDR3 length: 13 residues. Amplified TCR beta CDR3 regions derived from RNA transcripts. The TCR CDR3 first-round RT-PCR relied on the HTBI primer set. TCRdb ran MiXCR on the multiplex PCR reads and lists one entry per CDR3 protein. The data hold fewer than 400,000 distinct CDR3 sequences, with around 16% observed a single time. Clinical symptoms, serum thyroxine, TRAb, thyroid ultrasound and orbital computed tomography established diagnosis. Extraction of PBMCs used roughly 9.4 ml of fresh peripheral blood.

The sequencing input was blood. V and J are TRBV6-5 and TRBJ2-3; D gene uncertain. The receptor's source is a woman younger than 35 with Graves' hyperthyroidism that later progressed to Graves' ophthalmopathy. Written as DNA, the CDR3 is TGTGCCAGCAGTTACAGTCCCAGCTCTTCGCAGTATTTT. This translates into CASSYSPSSSQYF.